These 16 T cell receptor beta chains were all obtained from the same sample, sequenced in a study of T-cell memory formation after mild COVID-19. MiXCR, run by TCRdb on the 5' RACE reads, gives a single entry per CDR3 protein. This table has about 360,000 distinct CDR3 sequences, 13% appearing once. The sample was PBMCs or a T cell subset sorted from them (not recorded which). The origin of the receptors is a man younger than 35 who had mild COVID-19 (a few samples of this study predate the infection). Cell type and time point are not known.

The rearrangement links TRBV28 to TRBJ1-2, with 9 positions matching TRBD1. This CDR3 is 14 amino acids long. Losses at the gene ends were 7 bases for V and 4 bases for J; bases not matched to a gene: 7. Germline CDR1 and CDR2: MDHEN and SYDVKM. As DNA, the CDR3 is TGTGCCAGCACCCACAGGGGGCCAATCTATGGCTACACCTTC. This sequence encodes CASTHRGPIYGYTF.

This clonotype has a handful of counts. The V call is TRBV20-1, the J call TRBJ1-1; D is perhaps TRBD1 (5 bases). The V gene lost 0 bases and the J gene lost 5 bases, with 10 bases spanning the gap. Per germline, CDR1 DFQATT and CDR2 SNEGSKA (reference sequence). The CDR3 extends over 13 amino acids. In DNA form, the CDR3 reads TGCAGTGCTAGAGAGGGGGAAAGAACTGAAGCTTTCTTT. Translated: CSAREGERTEAFF.

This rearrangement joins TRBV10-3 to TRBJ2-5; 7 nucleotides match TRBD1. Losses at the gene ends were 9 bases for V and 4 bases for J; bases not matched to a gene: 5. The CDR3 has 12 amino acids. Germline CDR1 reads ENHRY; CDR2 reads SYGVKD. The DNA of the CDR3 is TGTGCCATGGGAACAGGGGCAGAGACCCAGTACTTC. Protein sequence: CAMGTGAETQYF.

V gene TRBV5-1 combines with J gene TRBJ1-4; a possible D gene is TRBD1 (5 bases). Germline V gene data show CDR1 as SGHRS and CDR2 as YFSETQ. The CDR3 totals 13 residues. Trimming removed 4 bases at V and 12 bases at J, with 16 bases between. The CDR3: CASSTGRLGELFF. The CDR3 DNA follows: TGCGCCAGCAGCACCGGACGGCTAGGGGAACTGTTTTTT.

CDR3 sequence: CASSQRGAYNEQFF. CDR3 bases: TGTGCCAGCAGCCAGCGGGGGGCGTACAATGAGCAGTTCTTC. J is TRBJ2-1 and V is TRBV12-3 or TRBV12-4, with 9 bases that match TRBD2. The CDR3 consists of 14 residues. V lost 6 bases and J lost 4; bases outside the gene matches: 4.

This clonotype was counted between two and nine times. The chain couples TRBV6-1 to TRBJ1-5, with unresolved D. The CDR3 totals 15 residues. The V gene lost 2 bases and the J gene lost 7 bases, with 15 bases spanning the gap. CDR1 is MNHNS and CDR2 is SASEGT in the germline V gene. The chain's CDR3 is CASSESQGQGQPQHF. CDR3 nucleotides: TGTGCCAGCAGTGAATCACAAGGGCAAGGGCAGCCCCAGCATTTT.

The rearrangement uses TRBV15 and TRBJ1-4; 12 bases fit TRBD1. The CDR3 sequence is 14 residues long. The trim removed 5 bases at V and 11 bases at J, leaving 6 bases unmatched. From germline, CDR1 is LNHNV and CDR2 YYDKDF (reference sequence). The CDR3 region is CATSPRDRGRKLFF. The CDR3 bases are TGTGCCACCAGCCCCCGGGACAGGGGGCGGAAACTGTTTTTT.

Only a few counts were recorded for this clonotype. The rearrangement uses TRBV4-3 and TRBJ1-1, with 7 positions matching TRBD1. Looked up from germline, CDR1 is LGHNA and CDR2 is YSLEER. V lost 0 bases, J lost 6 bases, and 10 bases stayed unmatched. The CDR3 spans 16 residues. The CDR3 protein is CASSQDRPTGRAEAFF. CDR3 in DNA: TGCGCCAGCAGCCAAGATCGGCCGACAGGGAGAGCTGAAGCTTTCTTT.

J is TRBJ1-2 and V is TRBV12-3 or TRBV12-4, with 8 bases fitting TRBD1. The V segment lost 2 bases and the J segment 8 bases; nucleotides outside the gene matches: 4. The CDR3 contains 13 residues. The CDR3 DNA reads TGTGCCAGCAGTTTATGGGGACAGGACGGCTACACCTTC. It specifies CASSLWGQDGYTF.

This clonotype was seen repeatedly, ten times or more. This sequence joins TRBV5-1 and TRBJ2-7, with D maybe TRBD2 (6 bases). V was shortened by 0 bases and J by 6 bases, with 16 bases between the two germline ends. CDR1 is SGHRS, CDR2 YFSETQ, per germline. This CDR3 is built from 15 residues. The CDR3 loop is CASSLAGGSRGEQYF. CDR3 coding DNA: TGCGCCAGCAGCTTGGCTGGGGGGTCCCGTGGCGAGCAGTACTTC. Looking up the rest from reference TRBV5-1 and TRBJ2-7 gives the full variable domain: KAGVTQTPRYLIKTRGQQVTLSCSPISGHRSVSWYQQTPGQGLQFLFEYFSETQRNKGNFPGRFSGRQFSNSRSEMNVSTLELGDSALYLCASSLAGGSRGEQYFGPGTRLTVT.

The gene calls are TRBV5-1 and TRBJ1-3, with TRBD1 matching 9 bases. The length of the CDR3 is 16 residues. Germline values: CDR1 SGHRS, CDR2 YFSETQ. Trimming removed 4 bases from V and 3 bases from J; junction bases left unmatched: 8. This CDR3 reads CASSPGTGLGGNTIYF. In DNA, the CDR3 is TGCGCCAGCAGCCCAGGGACAGGGCTGGGTGGAAACACCATATATTTT.

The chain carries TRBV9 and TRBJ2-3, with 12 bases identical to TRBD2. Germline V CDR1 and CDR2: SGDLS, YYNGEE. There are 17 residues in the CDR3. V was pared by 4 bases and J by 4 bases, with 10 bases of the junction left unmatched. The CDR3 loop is CASSIQGLAGTPDTQYF. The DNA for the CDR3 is TGTGCCAGCAGCATCCAAGGACTAGCGGGGACCCCAGATACGCAGTATTTT.

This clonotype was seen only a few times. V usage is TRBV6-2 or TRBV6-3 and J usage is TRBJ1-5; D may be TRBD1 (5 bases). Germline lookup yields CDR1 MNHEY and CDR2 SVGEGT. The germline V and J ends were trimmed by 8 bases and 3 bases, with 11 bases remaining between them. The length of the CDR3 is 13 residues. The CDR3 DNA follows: TGTGCCAGCGCCATAGGGGCCAATCAGCCCCAGCATTTT. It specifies CASAIGANQPQHF.

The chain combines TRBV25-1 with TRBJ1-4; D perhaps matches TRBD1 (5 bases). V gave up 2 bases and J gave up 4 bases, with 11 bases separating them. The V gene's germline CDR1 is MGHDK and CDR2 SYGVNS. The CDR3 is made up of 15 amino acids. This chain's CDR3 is CASSEGARSNEKLFF. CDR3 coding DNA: TGTGCCAGCAGTGAAGGGGCTCGGAGTAATGAAAAACTGTTTTTT.

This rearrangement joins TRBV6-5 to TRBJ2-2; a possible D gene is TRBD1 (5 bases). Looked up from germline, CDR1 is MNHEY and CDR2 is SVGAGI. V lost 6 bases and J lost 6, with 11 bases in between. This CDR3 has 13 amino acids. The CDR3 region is CASSYQGPGELFF. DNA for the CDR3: TGTGCCAGCAGCTACCAGGGTCCCGGGGAGCTGTTTTTT.

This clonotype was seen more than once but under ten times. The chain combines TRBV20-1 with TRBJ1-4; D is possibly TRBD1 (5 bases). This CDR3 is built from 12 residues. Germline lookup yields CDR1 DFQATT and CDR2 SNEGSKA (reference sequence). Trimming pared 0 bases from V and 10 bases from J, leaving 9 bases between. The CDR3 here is CSAREIGAKLFF. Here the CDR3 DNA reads TGCAGTGCTAGAGAGATCGGGGCAAAACTGTTTTTT.